Below are 16 T cell receptor beta chains sequenced from a single sample in a study of T cell responses to AZD1222 COVID-19 vaccine. Here immunoSEQ multiplex PCR was the method, and the copy in TCRdb shows in-frame clones only, minus some. The sample shows approximately 200,000 clones, roughly 92% of them seen only once. Material: peripheral blood, obtained 28 days after the second AZD1222 dose. The receptor source for this set is an adult who received the AZD1222 COVID-19 vaccine.

This clone was observed a single time. The chain has TRBV5-1 and TRBJ2-2, with TRBD1 matching over 8 bases. Germline CDR1 SGHRS, CDR2 YFSETQ. The CDR3 extends over 13 amino acids. With V trimmed by 7 bases and J by 7 bases, 6 bases remained unmatched. CDR3: CASGQGSGGELFF. The CDR3 coding sequence is TGCGCCAGCGGACAGGGCAGCGGCGGGGAGCTGTTTTTT.

The J gene is TRBJ1-1, the V gene TRBV9; weak D call: TRBD1 (5 bases). Looked up from germline, CDR1 is SGDLS and CDR2 is YYNGEE. The CDR3 consists of 15 residues. The V and J ends lost 4 bases and 0 bases respectively, with 13 bases between them. In DNA, the CDR3 is TGTGCCAGCAGCATGGGGCATTTCATGAACACTGAAGCTTTCTTT. Translating it yields CASSMGHFMNTEAFF.

The J gene is TRBJ2-6, the V gene TRBV5-5; the D call may be TRBD1 or TRBD2 (6 bases each). The V and J ends lost 1 base and 4 bases respectively, with 9 bases between them. The CDR3 is 15 residues long. Germline lookup yields CDR1 SGHKS and CDR2 YYEKEE (reference sequence). The CDR3 DNA sequence: TGTGCCAGCAGCTTGAGGGGGGACGGGGCCAACGTCCTGACTTTC. Amino acids: CASSLRGDGANVLTF.

The rearrangement links TRBV25-1 to TRBJ1-5, with 7 bases identical to TRBD1. This CDR3 is 14 amino acids long. The V gene end was trimmed by 5 bases and the J gene end by 4 bases; junction bases not matched to a gene: 5. CDR1 is MGHDK, CDR2 SYGVNS, per germline. DNA of the CDR3: TGTGCCAGCAGTCTGGCAGGGGGAAATCAGCCCCAGCATTTT. Its translation is CASSLAGGNQPQHF.

V is TRBV21-1 and J is TRBJ1-5. TRBV21-1 is described as a pseudogene. The CDR3 has 17 residues. This chain's CDR3 is CASSKTPGWEEAQPQHF. The CDR3 region has the DNA TGTGCCAGCAGCAAAACACCCGGGTGGGAGGAAGCACAGCCCCAGCATTTT.

This chain connects TRBV6-2 or TRBV6-3 to TRBJ1-4; D unresolved. The CDR3 runs 14 residues. CDR1 MNHEY and CDR2 SVGEGT come from the germline V gene. The V gene lost 0 bases and the J gene lost 5 bases, with 7 bases spanning the gap. DNA of the CDR3: TGTGCCAGCAGTTACTCGAATCCGAATGAAAAACTGTTTTTT. Translated: CASSYSNPNEKLFF.

This rearrangement joins TRBV4-1 to TRBJ2-7; 7 bases agree with TRBD1. There are 16 residues in the CDR3. V was pared by 0 bases and J by 0 bases, with 5 bases of the junction left unmatched. Germline CDR1 MGHRA, CDR2 YSYEKL. The CDR3 region has the DNA TGCGCCAGCAGCCAAGAGTTACAGGGGCCCTCCTACGAGCAGTACTTC. Translation: CASSQELQGPSYEQYF.

This chain joins TRBV6-1 and TRBJ1-2; 9 bases align to TRBD1. In germline, CDR1 is MNHNS, CDR2 SASEGT. CDR3 length equals 14 residues. The V and J ends lost 4 bases and 5 bases, in that order; junction bases with no gene match: 5. The CDR3 here is CASSGPGTGYGYTF. CDR3 DNA sequence: TGTGCCAGCAGTGGACCCGGGACAGGGTATGGCTACACCTTC.

This sequence joins TRBV27 and TRBJ2-3; D unresolved. The CDR3 is made up of 14 amino acids. The V end was cut by 5 bases, the J end by 0 bases, with 9 bases between. CDR1 is MNHEY, CDR2 SMNVEV, per germline (reference sequence). CDR3 in DNA: TGTGCCAGCAGTCCCAATTTTAGCACAGATACGCAGTATTTT. Translating gives CASSPNFSTDTQYF.

V is TRBV5-1 and J is TRBJ2-7, with 10 positions matching TRBD2. Germline CDR1 SGHRS, CDR2 YFSETQ. The CDR3 runs 17 residues. Unmatched junction bases numbered 16, after V lost 8 bases and J lost 2 bases. The CDR3 DNA follows: TGCGCCAGTACTGTAGGGGTAGCGGGGGGACGAGCCTACGAGCAGTACTTC. Translating gives CASTVGVAGGRAYEQYF.

This clone has only one observation. The V gene is TRBV2, the J gene TRBJ1-2; the D is unclear. The CDR3 is 15 residues long. Germline V gene data show CDR1 as SNHLY and CDR2 as FYNNEI. V shed 6 bases and J shed 1 base, with 15 bases lying between them. As DNA, the CDR3 is TGTGCCAGCAGCCCGATGGGTCTGGGTAACTATGGCTACACCTTC. Its translation: CASSPMGLGNYGYTF.

CDR3: CASSRRETNTEAFF. The CDR3, as DNA: TGTGCCAGCAGCCGGCGGGAAACAAACACTGAAGCTTTCTTT. The chain uses TRBV3-1 (or the pseudogene TRBV3-2) and TRBJ1-1, with D hard to call. Germline CDR1 reads LGHDT; CDR2 reads YNNKEL (reference sequence). V gave up 4 bases and J gave up 2 bases, with 11 bases separating them. The CDR3 is made up of 14 amino acids.

V gene TRBV6-5 combines with J gene TRBJ1-1; maybe TRBD1 (5 bases). The CDR3 loop spans 15 amino acids. V lost 4 bases, J lost 0 bases, and 12 bases lay in between. The germline V gene encodes CDR1 MNHEY and CDR2 SVGAGI. CDR3 bases: TGTGCCAGCAGTTTCCAAGGACATCTGAACACTGAAGCTTTCTTT. Protein product: CASSFQGHLNTEAFF.

This clone was seen a single time. Other nucleotide sequences in the sample specify the same CDR3. DNA for the CDR3: TGTGCCAGCAGCCAAGTAGAAAACACTGAAGCTTTCTTT. Translated, it gives CASSQVENTEAFF. The chain couples TRBV3-1 (or the pseudogene TRBV3-2) to TRBJ1-1, with unresolved D. The CDR3 extends over 13 amino acids. The germline CDR1 and CDR2 sequences are LGHDT and YNNKEL (reference sequence). Trimming cost V 1 base and J 2 bases, with 5 bases left between them.

This rearrangement joins TRBV19 to TRBJ1-1; 7 positions match TRBD1. This CDR3 comprises 15 residues. The V segment lost 4 bases and the J segment 0 bases; nucleotides outside the gene matches: 5. From germline, CDR1 is LNHDA and CDR2 SQIVND (reference sequence). CDR3 DNA: TGTGCCAGTAGTAGGGACAGTCCGATGAACACTGAAGCTTTCTTT. Translating it yields CASSRDSPMNTEAFF.

The V call is TRBV19, the J call TRBJ2-1, with D uncertain. This CDR3 has 12 amino acids. The V and J ends lost 3 bases and 7 bases respectively, with 7 bases between them. Germline values: CDR1 LNHDA, CDR2 SQIVND (reference sequence). The chain's CDR3 is CASSMTINEQFF. The CDR3 DNA reads TGTGCCAGTAGTATGACGATAAATGAGCAGTTCTTC.